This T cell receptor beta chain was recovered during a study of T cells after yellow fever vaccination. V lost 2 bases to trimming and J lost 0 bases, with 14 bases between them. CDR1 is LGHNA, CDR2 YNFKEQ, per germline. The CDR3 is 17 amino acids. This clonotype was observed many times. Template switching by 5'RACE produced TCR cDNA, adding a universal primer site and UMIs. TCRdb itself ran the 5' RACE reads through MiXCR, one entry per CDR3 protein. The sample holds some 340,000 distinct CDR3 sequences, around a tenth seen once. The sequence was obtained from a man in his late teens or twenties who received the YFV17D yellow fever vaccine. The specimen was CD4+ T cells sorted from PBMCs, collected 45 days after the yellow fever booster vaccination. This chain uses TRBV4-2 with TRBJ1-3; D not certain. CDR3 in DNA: TGTGCCAGCAGCCAACCCTTGGCCAGCGGCTCTGGAAACACCATATATTTT. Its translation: CASSQPLASGSGNTIYF.